The rows below give T cell receptor beta chains drawn from one sample of a study of cytomegalovirus exposure and HLA in healthy donors. Assay: immunoSEQ multiplex PCR; the TCRdb copy retains only in-frame clones and omits some. The data hold under 300,000 clones, with approximately 84% observed a single time. The sample consisted of PBMCs. The receptors stem from a woman aged 30 to 39 in good health and CMV-seropositive. The CDR3 runs from the conserved cysteine through the conserved F or W. The order of the fields is clone size, CDR3 length, J gene, D gene, V gene, CDR3 DNA, CDR3 protein. A D gene is named only where the DNA matches it firmly. Expanded clones get a size class; other rows say once, few or many, or leave the size out.

-	17	TRBJ2-5	TRBD2	TRBV2	TGTGCCAGCAGGAAGGGACTAGCGGGAGGGCCGGGGGAGACCCAGTACTTC	CASRKGLAGGPGETQYF
-	16	TRBJ2-1	TRBD2	TRBV6-1	TGTGCCAGCAGTGAAGCGCAGGGACTAGGCTACAATGAGCAGTTCTTC	CASSEAQGLGYNEQFF
-	15	TRBJ2-3	TRBD2	TRBV5-1	TGCGCCAGCAGCAGCGGGGCAGGACGCACAGATACGCAGTATTTT	CASSSGAGRTDTQYF
-	15	TRBJ1-2	TRBD1	TRBV5-1	TGCGCCAGCAGCTTGGAAGGACAGGGGAGCTATGGCTACACCTTC	CASSLEGQGSYGYTF
-	17	TRBJ1-5	TRBD1	TRBV28	TGTGCCAGCAGTACACGCCCCGAGGGGGCGCGGGGTCAGCCCCAGCATTTT	CASSTRPEGARGQPQHF
-	13	TRBJ2-3	TRBD1	TRBV5-1	TGCGCCAGCAGGACCACAGGGGCAGATACGCAGTATTTT	CASRTTGADTQYF
-	15	TRBJ1-4	TRBD1	TRBV4-1	TGCGCCAGCAGCCCTACCGGGACAGGGAATGAAAAACTGTTTTTT	CASSPTGTGNEKLFF
-	13	TRBJ2-3	TRBD2	TRBV5-4	TGTGCCAGCAGCCTCGGACTAGCGGGAGTTCGGTATTTT	CASSLGLAGVRYF
once	15	TRBJ1-2	TRBD1	TRBV4-1	TGCGCCAGCAGCCAGGGGGGGGGACAGGGGAATGGCTACACCTTC	CASSQGGGQGNGYTF
-	17	TRBJ2-2	TRBD2	TRBV5-1	TGCGCCAGCAGCTCCACCCAGAGCGGGACTTACACCGGGGAGCTGTTTTTT	CASSSTQSGTYTGELFF
-	16	TRBJ2-5	TRBD2	TRBV4-1	TGCGCCAGCAGCCAAGGTCCTAGCGCGGGGGGAGAGACCCAGTACTTC	CASSQGPSAGGETQYF
few	15	TRBJ2-7	TRBD1	TRBV28	TGTGCCAGCAGTTCCACCCTCGTGACAGGGGCCGAGCAGTACTTC	CASSSTLVTGAEQYF
-	17	TRBJ2-7	-	TRBV11-2	TGTGCCAGCAGCTTAGCCCCAGACTCTCACTTCTCCTACGAGCAGTACTTC	CASSLAPDSHFSYEQYF
-	12	TRBJ2-3	-	TRBV28	TGTGCCAGCAGTTTCTCCCCCGATACGCAGTATTTT	CASSFSPDTQYF
-	13	TRBJ1-3	-	TRBV27	TGTGCCAGCAGTCAGACATTGGGAAACACCATATATTTT	CASSQTLGNTIYF
few	14	TRBJ1-2	-	TRBV25-1	TGTGCCAGCAGTGAATTCGGAACAGGAAGCCACTACACCTTC	CASSEFGTGSHYTF
-	15	TRBJ2-7	TRBD1	TRBV5-1	TGCGCCAGCAGCTTATCGACAGGGGGCCTCTACGAGCAGTACTTC	CASSLSTGGLYEQYF
-	17	TRBJ1-2	TRBD1	TRBV5-4	TGTGCCAGCAGGGCTGGGACAGCCTATATCCCGAACTATGGCTACACCTTC	CASRAGTAYIPNYGYTF